This T cell receptor (beta chain) was captured in a study of T cell clonotyping in hematopoietic cell transplantation. Germline CDR1 and CDR2: SEHNR and FQNEAQ (reference sequence). This CDR3 comprises 14 residues. V was cut by 5 bases and J by 7 bases, with 18 bases left in between. For this clone: Its antigen is unknown.

Overall study findings and caveats: Recipient TCR diversity dropped after transplant; expanded clonotypes rose from day 30 to 180.

Using immunoSEQ multiplex PCR, the repertoire was profiled, and TCRdb retains in-frame clones only, with some absent. The sample has about 10,000 clones, approximately 93% seen once. The receptor comes from a male patient in his fifties or sixties who had an allogeneic stem cell transplant from a related donor, so T cells may come from the graft donor. Some clones in this sample may be carry-over from other donors' samples. The chain joins TRBV7-9 to TRBJ2-7, with D perhaps matching TRBD1 (5 bases). The sample consisted of PBMCs, taken 100 days after allogeneic stem cell transplant. The CDR3 DNA is TGTGCCAGCAGCCTCTTAGGGGTATCTACGGAGCAGTACTTC. This codes for CASSLLGVSTEQYF.